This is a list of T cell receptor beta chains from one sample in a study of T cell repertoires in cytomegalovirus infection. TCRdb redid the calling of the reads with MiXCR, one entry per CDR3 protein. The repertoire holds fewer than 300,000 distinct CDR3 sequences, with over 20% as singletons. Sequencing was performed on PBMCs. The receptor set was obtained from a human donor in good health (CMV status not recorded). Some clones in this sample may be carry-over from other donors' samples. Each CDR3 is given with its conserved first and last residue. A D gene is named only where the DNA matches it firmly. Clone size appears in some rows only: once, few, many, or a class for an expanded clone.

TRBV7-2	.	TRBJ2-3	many	TGTGCCAGCAGCTTAGTTGGGGCCTCTGCAGATACGCAGTATTTT	CASSLVGASADTQYF
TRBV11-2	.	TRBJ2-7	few	TGTGCCAGCAGCTTAGATACAGGAACCTACGAGCAGTACTTC	CASSLDTGTYEQYF
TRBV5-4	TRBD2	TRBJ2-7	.	TGTGCCACCTCGTGGGGCCGGGGGGCCTACGAGCAGTACTTC	CATSWGRGAYEQYF
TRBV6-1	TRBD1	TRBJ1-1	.	TGTGCCAGCAGGGATAAAGCAGGGGGCGGGAACACTGAAGCTTTCTTT	CASRDKAGGGNTEAFF
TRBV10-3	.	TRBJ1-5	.	TGTGCCATCTCACCGGATAGTAATCAGCCCCAGCATTTT	CAISPDSNQPQHF
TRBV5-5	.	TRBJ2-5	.	TGTGCCAGCGCCCCGTGGGGGTCCGAGACCCAGTACTTC	CASAPWGSETQYF
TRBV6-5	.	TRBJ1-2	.	TGTGCCAGCAGTCCCGGGACGGGGAATGGCTATGGCTACACCTTC	CASSPGTGNGYGYTF
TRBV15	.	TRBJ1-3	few	TGTGCCACCAGCTCCCCGCCACGCTCTGGAAACACCATATATTTT	CATSSPPRSGNTIYF
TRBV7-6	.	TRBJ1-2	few	TGTGCCAGCAGCCCTTTTGTCGACGGAACTAACTATGGCTACACCTTC	CASSPFVDGTNYGYTF
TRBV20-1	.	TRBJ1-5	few	TGCAGTGCTAGAGGTGGCAGCAATCAGCCCCAGCATTTT	CSARGGSNQPQHF
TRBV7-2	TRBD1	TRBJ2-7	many	TGTGCCAGCAGCTTTAGACAGGGGGTGGGCGAGCAGTACTTC	CASSFRQGVGEQYF
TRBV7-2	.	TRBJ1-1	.	TGTGCCAGCAGCTTAGTTGGGGGCCGGGAAGCTTTCTTT	CASSLVGGREAFF
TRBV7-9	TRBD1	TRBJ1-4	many	TGTGCCAGCAGCTTACTCGTGGACAGGGGGCGAACTTCAACTAATGAAAAACTGTTTTTT	CASSLLVDRGRTSTNEKLFF
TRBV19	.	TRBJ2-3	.	TGTGCCAGTAAGACGAGGGGGAGGACAGATACGCAGTATTTT	CASKTRGRTDTQYF
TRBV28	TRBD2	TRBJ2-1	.	TGTGCCAGCAGACGGACTAGCGGGAGTTACAATGAGCAGTTCTTC	CASRRTSGSYNEQFF
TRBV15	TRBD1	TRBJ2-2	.	TGTGCCACCAGCAGAGATCGGGACAGGGTAGTGGCCGGGGAGCTGTTTTTT	CATSRDRDRVVAGELFF
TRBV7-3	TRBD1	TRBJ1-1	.	TGTGCCAGCAAGGGGGACAGAGACTACACTGAAGCTTTCTTT	CASKGDRDYTEAFF
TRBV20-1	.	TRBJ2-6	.	TGCAGTGCAACAAGATCTGGGGCCAACGTCCTGACTTTC	CSATRSGANVLTF
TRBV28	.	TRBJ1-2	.	TGTGCCAGCAGCAAAAGGGGGAGCGGCTACACCTTC	CASSKRGSGYTF
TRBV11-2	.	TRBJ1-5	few	TGTGCCAGCAGCTTAAGGCAGGGCAGCAATCAGCCCCAGCATTTT	CASSLRQGSNQPQHF
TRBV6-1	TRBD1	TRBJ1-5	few	TGTGCCAGCAGTAAGGACAGGGGAAGCAATCAGCCCCAGCATTTT	CASSKDRGSNQPQHF
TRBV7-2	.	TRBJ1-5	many	TGTGCCAGCAGCTTAGGATCAGTCGGACAGCCCCAGCATTTT	CASSLGSVGQPQHF
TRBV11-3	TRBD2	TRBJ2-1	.	TGTGCCAGCAGCTCCGGGACTAGCGGGAGTAGATACAATGAGCAGTTCTTC	CASSSGTSGSRYNEQFF
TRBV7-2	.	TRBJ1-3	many	TGTGCCAGCAGCCTCGGCGGGATCTCTGGAAACACCATATATTTT	CASSLGGISGNTIYF
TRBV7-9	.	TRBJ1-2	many	TGTGCCAGCAGCTCGACAGGAACCTATGGCTACACCTTC	CASSSTGTYGYTF
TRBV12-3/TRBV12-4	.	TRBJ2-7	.	TGTGCCAGCAGTTTACCCCCGAATAGCGAGCAGTACTTC	CASSLPPNSEQYF
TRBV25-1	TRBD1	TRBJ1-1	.	TGTGCCAGCAGGCAGGGGGACAGGGCCGGCGGCACTGAAGCTTTCTTT	CASRQGDRAGGTEAFF
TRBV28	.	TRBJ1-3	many	TGTGCCAGCAGTTTACAGGGAGGAAACACCATATATTTT	CASSLQGGNTIYF
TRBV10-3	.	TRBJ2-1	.	TGTGCCGTCAAGGGGGGGTCGGCGATTGAGCAGTTCTTC	CAVKGGSAIEQFF
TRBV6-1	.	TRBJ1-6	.	TGTGCCAGCAGGAAAGGGGAAGGCTCACTTGGTTCACCCCTCCACTTT	CASRKGEGSLGSPLHF
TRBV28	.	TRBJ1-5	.	TGTGCCAGCAAACCGAACGGACACTATAGCAATCAGCCCCAGCATTTT	CASKPNGHYSNQPQHF
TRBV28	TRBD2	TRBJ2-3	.	TGTGCCAGCAGTTTCAAAATAGCGGGAGGGCCGAGAGCAGATACGCAGTATTTT	CASSFKIAGGPRADTQYF
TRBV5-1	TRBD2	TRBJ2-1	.	TGCGCCAGCAGCTTGTCCGAAGCGGGGCCCTCCTACAATGAGCAGTTCTTC	CASSLSEAGPSYNEQFF
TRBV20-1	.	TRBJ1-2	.	TGCAGTGCTAGTGCGGGGGCCGGGTATGGCTACACCTTC	CSASAGAGYGYTF
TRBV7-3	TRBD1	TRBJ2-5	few	TGTGCCAGCAGCGCCGGACAGGGTGAGACCCAGTACTTC	CASSAGQGETQYF
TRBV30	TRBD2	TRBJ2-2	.	TGTGCCTGGAATGGCGGGGGGGCCGGGGAGCTGTTTTTT	CAWNGGGAGELFF
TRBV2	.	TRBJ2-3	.	TGTGCCAGCAGTGGTGGCAGGGGGGCGTCAGATACGCAGTATTTT	CASSGGRGASDTQYF
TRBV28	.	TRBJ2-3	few	TGTGCCAGCAGTTCCGGGCCATTCACAGATACGCAGTATTTT	CASSSGPFTDTQYF
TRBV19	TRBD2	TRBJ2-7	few	TGTGCCAGTAGTAACGAGGGAGGGCCCTACGAGCAGTACTTC	CASSNEGGPYEQYF
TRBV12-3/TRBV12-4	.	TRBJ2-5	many	TGTGCCAGCAGTTCCGGGGGCCAAGAGACCCAGTACTTC	CASSSGGQETQYF
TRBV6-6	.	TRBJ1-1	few	TGTGCCAGCAGGGTGGACAGAATGAACACTGAAGCTTTCTTT	CASRVDRMNTEAFF
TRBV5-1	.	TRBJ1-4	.	TGCGCCAGCAGCTCTACAGGGAAGAGTGGAGAAAAACTGTTTTTT	CASSSTGKSGEKLFF